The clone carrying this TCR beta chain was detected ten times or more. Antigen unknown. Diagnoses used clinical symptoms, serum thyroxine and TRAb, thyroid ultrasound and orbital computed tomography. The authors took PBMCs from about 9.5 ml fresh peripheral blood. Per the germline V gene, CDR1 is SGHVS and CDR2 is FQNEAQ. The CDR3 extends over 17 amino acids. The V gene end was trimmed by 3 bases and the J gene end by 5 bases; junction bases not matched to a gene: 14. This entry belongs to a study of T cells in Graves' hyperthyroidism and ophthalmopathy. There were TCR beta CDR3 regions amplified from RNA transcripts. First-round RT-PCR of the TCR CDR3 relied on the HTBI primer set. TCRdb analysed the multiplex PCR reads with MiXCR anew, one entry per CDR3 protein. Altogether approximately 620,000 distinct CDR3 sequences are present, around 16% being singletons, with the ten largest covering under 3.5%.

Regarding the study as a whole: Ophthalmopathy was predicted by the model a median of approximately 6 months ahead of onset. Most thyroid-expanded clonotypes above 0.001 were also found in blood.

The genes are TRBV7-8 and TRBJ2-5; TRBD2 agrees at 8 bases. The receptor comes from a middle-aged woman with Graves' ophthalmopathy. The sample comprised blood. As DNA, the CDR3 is TGTGCCAGCAGCTTCGACCGTAGCGGGGAACGTCTGGAGACCCAGTACTTC. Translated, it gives CASSFDRSGERLETQYF.